A selection of T cell receptor beta chains follows, all from one sample in a study of shared clonotypes between healthy human individuals. The data were produced by immunoSEQ multiplex PCR, yet TCRdb's version contains in-frame clones alone and is incomplete. The sample gives over 2,000,000 clones, just under 95% of which show up once; more than 1.5% is in the top ten. Input material: naive CD8+ T cells from PBMCs. The source is a man between 18 and 29 years old in good health. Some clones in this sample may be carry-over from other donors' samples. Both conserved end residues are part of each CDR3. Each record gives: V gene, J gene, D gene, clone size, CDR3 protein, CDR3 DNA. The D gene is left open where the match is weak. Some rows have no size entry. The others give once, few or many, or a class for an expanded clone.

>TRBV11-2|TRBJ2-7|NA|NA
CASSLAPGFGYEQYF
TGTGCCAGCAGCTTAGCGCCGGGATTCGGCTACGAGCAGTACTTC
>TRBV10-3|TRBJ1-1|NA|NA
CAISEVRDMNTEAFF
TGTGCCATCAGTGAGGTCAGAGATATGAACACTGAAGCTTTCTTT
>TRBV27|TRBJ2-7|NA|NA
CASSLIGETYEQYF
TGTGCCAGCAGTTTAATAGGGGAGACCTACGAGCAGTACTTC
>TRBV30|TRBJ1-2|NA|NA
CAWRGSVLRDGYTF
TGTGCCTGGAGGGGAAGTGTCTTAAGGGATGGCTACACCTTC
>TRBV28|TRBJ2-7|TRBD2|NA
CASSIGLGLAYEQYF
TGTGCCAGCAGTATCGGCTTGGGACTAGCCTACGAGCAGTACTTC
>TRBV21-1|TRBJ2-3|NA|once
CASIPTADLHCYTDTQYF
TGTGCCAGCATCCCCACGGCCGACTTGCACTGTTACACAGATACGCAGTATTTT
>TRBV10-1|TRBJ2-7|TRBD2|NA
CASSESGGIQYEQYF
TGCGCCAGCAGTGAGAGCGGGGGTATACAGTACGAGCAGTACTTC
>TRBV6-1|TRBJ1-5|NA|NA
CASRPRIFNQPQHF
TGTGCCAGCAGGCCCAGGATTTTCAATCAGCCCCAGCATTTT
>TRBV19|TRBJ2-1|TRBD2|NA
CASSIGAGGVYEQFF
TGTGCCAGTAGTATAGGAGCGGGAGGGGTCTATGAGCAGTTCTTC
>TRBV27|TRBJ2-1|NA|NA
CASSLMGFSYNEQFF
TGTGCCAGCAGTTTAATGGGATTCAGCTACAATGAGCAGTTCTTC
>TRBV14|TRBJ2-1|NA|NA
CASSRTLELNEQFF
TGTGCCAGCAGCCGTACACTAGAATTAAATGAGCAGTTCTTC
>TRBV9|TRBJ2-1|NA|NA
CASSDQSPSSYNEQFF
TGTGCCAGCAGCGACCAATCCCCGAGCTCCTACAATGAGCAGTTCTTC
>TRBV21-1|TRBJ1-3|NA|NA
CASSGPGINTIYF
TGTGCCAGTTCCGGGCCGGGGATAAACACCATATATTTT
>TRBV4-1|TRBJ1-1|NA|once
CASSPKNAGDTEAFF
TGCGCCAGCAGCCCAAAAAACGCGGGGGACACTGAAGCTTTCTTT
>TRBV7-9|TRBJ1-2|NA|NA
CASSFPDRNYGYTF
TGTGCCAGCAGCTTCCCCGACAGAAACTATGGCTACACCTTC
>TRBV30|TRBJ2-7|NA|NA
CAWTQGGQGFYEQYF
TGTGCCTGGACCCAGGGTGGGCAGGGATTCTACGAGCAGTACTTC
>TRBV25-1|TRBJ2-3|NA|NA
CASSITDTQYF
TGTGCCAGCAGCATCACAGATACGCAGTATTTT
>TRBV27|TRBJ2-2|NA|NA
CASSPGSRTGELFF
TGTGCCAGCAGTCCCGGGTCAAGGACCGGGGAGCTGTTTTTT
>TRBV28|TRBJ2-1|NA|once
CASSSPANEQFF
TGTGCCAGCAGTTCGCCGGCGAATGAGCAGTTCTTC
>TRBV28|TRBJ2-7|TRBD2|NA
CASSPAGVYYEQYF
TGTGCCAGCAGCCCCGCGGGAGTGTACTACGAGCAGTACTTC
>TRBV4-1|TRBJ1-1|NA|NA
CASSQELRSTEAFF
TGCGCCAGCAGCCAGGAACTCAGGAGCACTGAAGCTTTCTTT
>TRBV2|TRBJ2-7|TRBD1|NA
CASSEAQVDRGPYEQYF
TGTGCCAGCAGTGAAGCCCAAGTAGACAGGGGGCCCTACGAGCAGTACTTC
>TRBV4-1|TRBJ2-1|TRBD1|NA
CASSRTGTGGLYNEQFF
TGCGCCAGCAGCCGAACCGGGACAGGGGGTTTATACAATGAGCAGTTCTTC
>TRBV10-3|TRBJ2-7|NA|NA
CAIKGGGGEQYF
TGTGCCATCAAAGGAGGGGGGGGCGAGCAGTACTTC
>TRBV7-9|TRBJ2-3|NA|NA
CASSPPSVIDTQYF
TGTGCCAGCAGCCCTCCTTCAGTAATTGATACGCAGTATTTT
>TRBV27|TRBJ2-1|TRBD2|NA
CASSPGLALHEQFF
TGTGCCAGCAGTCCGGGACTAGCGTTGCATGAGCAGTTCTTC
>TRBV7-9|TRBJ1-2|NA|NA
CASSLGRVSNYGYTF
TGTGCCAGCAGCTTGGGGCGGGTCTCTAACTATGGCTACACCTTC
>TRBV4-3|TRBJ1-1|NA|NA
CASSQIQGEAFF
TGCGCCAGCAGCCAAATACAGGGTGAAGCTTTCTTT
>TRBV28|TRBJ1-5|NA|NA
CASSRGTNNQPQHF
TGTGCCAGCAGTAGGGGGACGAACAATCAGCCCCAGCATTTT
>TRBV28|TRBJ2-7|NA|NA
CASSRSGLTYEQYF
TGTGCCAGCAGTCGTAGCGGTTTGACCTACGAGCAGTACTTC
>TRBV7-7|TRBJ2-2|NA|NA
CASSKTPIGELFF
TGTGCCAGCAGTAAAACCCCCATCGGGGAGCTGTTTTTT
>TRBV9|TRBJ1-3|NA|NA
CASSGSEAGSGNTIYF
TGTGCCAGCAGCGGGAGCGAAGCAGGCTCTGGAAACACCATATATTTT
>TRBV19|TRBJ2-1|NA|NA
CASSMGSGLAEQFF
TGTGCCAGTAGTATGGGGAGCGGGCTGGCTGAGCAGTTCTTC
>TRBV29-1|TRBJ2-3|NA|NA
CSIIPGADTQYF
TGCAGCATCATCCCGGGGGCAGATACGCAGTATTTT
>TRBV6-6|TRBJ1-1|TRBD1|once
CASAATGGFTEAFF
TGTGCCAGCGCGGCGACAGGGGGCTTCACTGAAGCTTTCTTT